This T cell receptor beta chain was identified during a study of shared clonotypes between healthy human individuals. Concerning this clone itself: The same CDR3 also results from other DNA sequences found in this sample.

Libraries were prepared by immunoSEQ multiplex PCR; TCRdb keeps only in-frame clonotypes and omits some of them. The sample has 2 million to 3 million clones, approximately 94% seen once; the top ten hold 0.36%. Germline lookup yields CDR1 MNHEY and CDR2 SMNVEV (reference sequence). The junction had 2 bases not matched to a gene; V was cut back by 3 bases and J by 2 bases. This CDR3 is 16 amino acids long. The chain carries TRBV27 and TRBJ2-2; 11 positions match TRBD2. The clonotype originates from a man between 18 and 35 years old in good health. Some clones in this sample may be carry-over from other donors' samples. What was sequenced was naive CD4+ T cells from PBMCs. Sample subset: CD45RA+ positively selected. CDR3 DNA sequence: TGTGCCAGCAGTTTGAGACTAGCGGGAAACACCGGGGAGCTGTTTTTT. Its translation is CASSLRLAGNTGELFF.